Sequencing of this TCR beta chain was carried out in a study of early T cells in non-severe SARS-CoV-2 infection. Overall study: The chains were unpaired, and the sequenced material was bulk RNA from unsorted whole blood. General observations from the study: Matching with VDJdb favored anti-spike CD8 responses (missing private and CD4 specificities).

Regarding this clonotype: Its matching antigen is unknown.

TCRdb analysed the 5' RACE reads with MiXCR anew, one entry per CDR3 protein. This table has roughly 50,000 distinct CDR3 sequences, roughly 5.3% appearing once. The ends lost 0 bases at V and 13 bases at J; junction bases unmatched: 6. The CDR3 runs to 13 residues. The germline CDR1 and CDR2 sequences are SGHVS and FQNEAQ. The chain couples TRBV7-8 to TRBJ1-5; 7 nucleotides agree with TRBD1. This sequence was found in an adult who was a healthcare worker with PCR-confirmed SARS-CoV-2 infection or an uninfected control (not recorded which). Sequenced sample: whole blood. In DNA, the CDR3 is TGTGCCAGCAGCTTAGCTTCCGGGACAGAGCAGCATTTT. It codes for CASSLASGTEQHF.